The 22 T cell receptor beta chains below were found in one sample sequenced in a study of blood T cell repertoires in COVID-19. Sequencing was performed with immunoSEQ multiplex PCR; in TCRdb, only in-frame clones are kept and a portion is missing. This sample has around 300,000 clones, with 88% found just once. Sequencing was done on a sample of PBMCs or T cells enriched from blood (not recorded which). These receptor sequences come from a man in his thirties or forties who had recovered from COVID-19.

CDR3 loop: CASSWTGLSKNIQYF. CDR3 bases: TGTGCCAGCAGCTGGACAGGGCTTTCCAAAAACATTCAGTACTTC. The chain employs TRBV28 and TRBJ2-4, with TRBD1 matching over 8 bases. This CDR3 has 15 amino acids. Germline V gives CDR1 MDHEN, CDR2 SYDVKM. J was trimmed by 2 bases and V by 6 bases; bases with no gene match: 6.

The V and J genes are TRBV6-1 and TRBJ1-6, with 7 bases that match TRBD1. The V gene's germline CDR1 is MNHNS and CDR2 SASEGT. J was trimmed by 6 bases and V by 3 bases; bases with no gene match: 5. The CDR3 is 15 amino acids. The CDR3 DNA sequence: TGTGCCAGCAGTGACCAGACAGGGATTAATTCACCCCTCCACTTT. Protein: CASSDQTGINSPLHF.

The V and J genes are TRBV6-2 or TRBV6-3 and TRBJ1-1; 7 bases line up with TRBD1. This CDR3 contains 15 residues. Germline V gene lookup returns CDR1 MNHEY and CDR2 SVGEGT. Trimming removed 6 bases from V and 2 bases from J; junction bases left unmatched: 9. CDR3 residues: CASRPRQGGNTEAFF. The CDR3 region has the DNA TGTGCCAGCAGACCTCGACAGGGAGGAAACACTGAAGCTTTCTTT.

The chain combines TRBV2 with TRBJ1-1; TRBD1 agrees at 7 bases. This CDR3 region has 16 residues. With 3 bases clipped from V and 1 base from J, the junction kept 8 bases outside the gene matches. Germline CDR1 reads SNHLY; CDR2 reads FYNNEI. CDR3 protein: CASSDGGRTGNTEAFF. The CDR3 nucleotides read TGTGCCAGCAGTGACGGGGGCCGGACAGGGAACACTGAAGCTTTCTTT.

The V call is TRBV7-3, the J call TRBJ1-6, with TRBD1 matching over 8 bases. CDR3 length: 16 residues. With V trimmed by 5 bases and J by 4 bases, 7 bases remained unmatched. Germline-derived CDR1 and CDR2 are SGHTA and FQGTGA. The CDR3 here is CASSPGGQGYNSPLHF. CDR3 nucleotide sequence: TGTGCCAGCAGCCCCGGCGGACAGGGTTATAATTCACCCCTCCACTTT. Drawing the rest from reference TRBV7-3 and TRBJ1-6, the complete variable domain is GAGVSQTPSNKVTEKGKYVELRCDPISGHTALYWYRQSLGQGPEFLIYFQGTGAADDSGLPNDRFFAVRPEGSVSTLKIQRTERGDSAVYLCASSPGGQGYNSPLHFGNGTRLTVT.

Remarks on this clone: The junction departs from the called germline gene at one end, perhaps through a read error. The chain combines TRBV2 with TRBJ2-1, with D tentatively TRBD2 (5 bases). Germline V gene data show CDR1 as SNHLY and CDR2 as FYNNEI. CDR3 length equals 16 residues. The chain's CDR3 is CASSAYGLASHNEQFF. CDR3 sequence (DNA): TGTGCCAGCAGTGCATACGGGCTAGCCTCCCACAATGAGCAGTTCTTC.

The chain recombines TRBV19 with TRBJ1-5; 11 nucleotides agree with TRBD1. The V and J ends lost 7 bases and 8 bases, in that order; junction bases with no gene match: 13. Per the germline V gene, CDR1 is LNHDA and CDR2 is SQIVND (reference sequence). The CDR3 contains 16 residues. The chain's CDR3 is CASTIRTGGQFEPQHF. The CDR3 DNA reads TGTGCCAGTACCATTAGGACAGGGGGCCAGTTCGAGCCCCAGCATTTT.

The V and J genes are TRBV27 and TRBJ1-2; D is ambiguous. Trimming shortened V by 3 bases and J by 4 bases, and 9 bases separated the two germline ends. The CDR3 totals 13 residues. The germline V gene encodes CDR1 MNHEY and CDR2 SMNVEV (reference sequence). CDR3 bases: TGTGCCAGCAGTTTCGCGGACTTCTATGGCTACACCTTC. The encoded protein is CASSFADFYGYTF.

V gene TRBV5-1 combines with J gene TRBJ2-5; 7 nucleotides align to TRBD1. The junction had 9 bases not matched to a gene; V was cut back by 5 bases and J by 5 bases. CDR3 length: 14 residues. In germline, CDR1 is SGHRS, CDR2 YFSETQ. The CDR3 nucleotides are TGCGCCAGCAGTGGGGACAGTTGGGGGGAGACCCAGTACTTC. Encoded protein: CASSGDSWGETQYF.

V gene TRBV19 combines with J gene TRBJ2-1; TRBD2 aligns across 11 bases. J lost 8 bases, V lost 4 bases, and 10 bases had no gene match. Germline assignment: CDR1 LNHDA and CDR2 SQIVND (reference sequence). CDR3 length equals 16 residues. CDR3 nucleotides: TGTGCCAGTAGTAACTACCCTAGCGGGGGGTTGGATGAGCAGTTCTTC. This codes for CASSNYPSGGLDEQFF.

The chain carries TRBV5-1 and TRBJ2-7, with 7 nucleotides matching TRBD1. In germline, CDR1 is SGHRS, CDR2 YFSETQ. This CDR3 has 14 residues. J gave up 0 bases and V 4 bases, and 4 bases lay outside the gene matches. The CDR3 DNA follows: TGCGCCAGCAGCCCCGGGACAGCCTCCTACGAGCAGTACTTC. Protein: CASSPGTASYEQYF.

The chain recombines TRBV12-1 with TRBJ1-6; TRBD1 is the table's D call and was not checked against the DNA. TRBV12-1 is labeled a pseudogene. The CDR3 is made up of 19 amino acids. CDR3: CASSRTWDSGSSYNSPLHF. The CDR3 DNA sequence: TGTGCCAGCAGTCGGACCTGGGACAGCGGAAGCTCCTATAATTCACCCCTCCACTTT.

V gene TRBV5-6 combines with J gene TRBJ1-1; 7 bases fit TRBD1. Germline loops: CDR1 SGHDT, CDR2 YYEEEE. Trimming took 6 bases from V and 0 from J; bases not matched to a gene: 11. The CDR3 consists of 16 residues. The CDR3 DNA reads TGTGCCAGCATTAACAACATAGGGGGCCTGAACACTGAAGCTTTCTTT. Amino acids: CASINNIGGLNTEAFF.

The chain has TRBV6-6 and TRBJ2-2; D possibly corresponds to TRBD2 (5 bases). The length of the CDR3 is 13 residues. Looked up from germline, CDR1 is MNHNY and CDR2 is SVGAGI (reference sequence). V lost 2 bases and J lost 7, with 8 bases in between. DNA for the CDR3: TGTGCCAGCAGTTACGAGGGTAGCGGGGAGCTGTTTTTT. Translation gives CASSYEGSGELFF.

This chain uses TRBV10-1 with TRBJ1-3; TRBD1 is a possible D gene (5 bases). V was trimmed by 6 bases and J by 5 bases, leaving 11 bases between them. Germline assignment: CDR1 WNHNN and CDR2 SYGVQD (reference sequence). This CDR3 has 13 residues. In DNA, the CDR3 is TGCGCCAGCAGGGGGCAAAATAGAAACACCATATATTTT. This gives the protein CASRGQNRNTIYF.

This clone was seen just once. The J gene is TRBJ2-7, the V gene TRBV7-8; TRBD1 matches 7 bases. Germline CDR1 reads SGHVS; CDR2 reads FQNEAQ. The CDR3 is made up of 14 amino acids. V shed 2 bases, J shed 4 bases, and the junction held 5 bases outside the gene matches. The DNA for the CDR3 is TGTGCCAGCAGCTTACGGGACAGATCTTACGAGCAGTACTTC. It specifies CASSLRDRSYEQYF.

J is TRBJ1-1 and V is TRBV2; 12 bases fit TRBD1. In germline, CDR1 is SNHLY, CDR2 FYNNEI. J lost 4 bases, V lost 2 bases, and 5 bases had no gene match. CDR3 size: 16 residues. The CDR3 DNA reads TGTGCCAGCAGTGAACAGGGACAGGGGGCTTTCACTGAAGCTTTCTTT. Residues: CASSEQGQGAFTEAFF.

This rearrangement joins TRBV29-1 to TRBJ2-1, with 9 bases identical to TRBD2. The V and J ends lost 7 bases and 0 bases, in that order; junction bases with no gene match: 1. The CDR3 contains 13 residues. Looked up from germline, CDR1 is SQVTM and CDR2 is ANQGSEA. This CDR3 is CSASGDSYNEQFF. The CDR3 DNA reads TGCAGCGCTAGCGGGGACTCCTACAATGAGCAGTTCTTC.

There are a few counts of this clone. The chain is built from TRBV7-9 and TRBJ1-3; TRBD1 is a possible D gene (6 bases). The length of the CDR3 is 15 residues. Germline V gives CDR1 SEHNR, CDR2 FQNEAQ (reference sequence). V lost 1 base to trimming and J lost 3 bases, with 10 bases between them. The DNA for the CDR3 is TGTGCCAGCAGCTTAGACAGGGCAATTGGAAACACCATATATTTT. Amino acids: CASSLDRAIGNTIYF.

J is TRBJ1-1 and V is TRBV18; D is uncertain. This CDR3 is built from 13 residues. V lost 3 bases and J lost 12, with 17 bases in between. Germline CDR1 reads KGHSH; CDR2 reads LQKENI. CDR3: CASSPNDGGNTFF. The CDR3, as DNA: TGTGCCAGCTCACCTAACGACGGAGGGAATACTTTCTTT.

The chain links TRBV18 to TRBJ2-5; unclear D gene. CDR1 and CDR2 from the germline V gene are KGHSH and LQKENI. The germline V and J ends were trimmed by 3 bases and 5 bases, with 10 bases remaining between them. The CDR3 sequence is 13 residues long. CDR3 DNA: TGTGCCAGCTCACCGGTCCAAGAGGAGACCCAGTACTTC. As protein: CASSPVQEETQYF. Supplemented by reference TRBV18 and TRBJ2-5, the full variable domain reads NAGVMQNPRHLVRRRGQEARLRCSPMKGHSHVYWYRQLPEEGLKFMVYLQKENIIDESGMPKERFSAEFPKEGPSILRIQQVVRGDSAAYFCASSPVQEETQYFGPGTRLLVL.

The rearrangement links TRBV5-6 to TRBJ2-5; a possible D gene is TRBD1 (5 bases). V was shortened by 3 bases and J by 4 bases, with 22 bases between the two germline ends. Germline CDR1 SGHDT, CDR2 YYEEEE. The CDR3 extends over 17 amino acids. The CDR3 protein is CASSSPDPVWQGETQYF. CDR3 DNA sequence: TGTGCCAGCAGCTCCCCGGATCCGGTATGGCAGGGAGAGACCCAGTACTTC.